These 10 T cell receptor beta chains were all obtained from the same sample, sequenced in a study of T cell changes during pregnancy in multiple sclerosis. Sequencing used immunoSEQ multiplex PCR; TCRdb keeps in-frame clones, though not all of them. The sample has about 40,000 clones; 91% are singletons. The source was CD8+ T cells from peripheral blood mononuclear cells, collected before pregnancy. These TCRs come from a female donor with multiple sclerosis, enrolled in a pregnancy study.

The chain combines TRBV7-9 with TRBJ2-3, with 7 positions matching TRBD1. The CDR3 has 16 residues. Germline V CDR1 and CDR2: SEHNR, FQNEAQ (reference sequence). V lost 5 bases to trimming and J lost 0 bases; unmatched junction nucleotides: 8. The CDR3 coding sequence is TGTGCCAGCAGCCCCCCCCCGACAGGGAGCACAGATACGCAGTATTTT. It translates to CASSPPPTGSTDTQYF.

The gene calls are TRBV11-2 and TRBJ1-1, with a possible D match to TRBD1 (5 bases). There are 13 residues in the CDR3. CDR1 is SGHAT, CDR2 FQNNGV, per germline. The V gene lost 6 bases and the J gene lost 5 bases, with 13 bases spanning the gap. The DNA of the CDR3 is TGTGCCAGCAGAGAAATAGACAGTACTGAAGCTTTCTTT. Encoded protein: CASREIDSTEAFF.

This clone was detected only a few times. The CDR3 DNA is TGTGCCAGCAGTGAAGAGACTAGCGGGAGGAATGAGCAGTTCTTC. The encoded protein is CASSEETSGRNEQFF. The gene calls are TRBV6-4 and TRBJ2-1, with 13 bases aligning to TRBD2. The CDR3 extends over 15 amino acids. CDR1 is MRHNA and CDR2 is SNTAGT in the germline V gene. Trimming removed 3 bases from V and 7 bases from J; junction bases left unmatched: 3.

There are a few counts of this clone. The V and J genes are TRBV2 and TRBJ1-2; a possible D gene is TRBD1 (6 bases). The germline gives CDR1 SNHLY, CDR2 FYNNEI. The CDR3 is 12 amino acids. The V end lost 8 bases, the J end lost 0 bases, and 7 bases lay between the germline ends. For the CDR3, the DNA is TGTGCCAGCTCAGGGGCTAACTATGGCTACACCTTC. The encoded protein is CASSGANYGYTF. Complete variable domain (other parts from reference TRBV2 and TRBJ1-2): EPEVTQTPSHQVTQMGQEVILRCVPISNHLYFYWYRQILGQKVEFLVSFYNNEISEKSEIFDDQFSVERPDGSNFTLKIRSTKLEDSAMYFCASSGANYGYTFGSGTRLTVV.

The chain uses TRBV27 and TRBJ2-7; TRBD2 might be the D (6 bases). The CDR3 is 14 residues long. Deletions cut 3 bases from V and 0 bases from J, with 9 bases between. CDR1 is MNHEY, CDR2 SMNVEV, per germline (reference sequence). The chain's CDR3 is CASSFGGNSYEQYF. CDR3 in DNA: TGTGCCAGCAGTTTTGGCGGGAACTCCTACGAGCAGTACTTC.

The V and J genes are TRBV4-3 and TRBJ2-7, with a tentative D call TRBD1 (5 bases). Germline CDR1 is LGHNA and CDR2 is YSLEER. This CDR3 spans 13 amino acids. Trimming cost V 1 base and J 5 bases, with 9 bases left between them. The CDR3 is CASSQGGENEQYF. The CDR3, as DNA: TGCGCCAGCAGCCAAGGGGGCGAGAACGAGCAGTACTTC.

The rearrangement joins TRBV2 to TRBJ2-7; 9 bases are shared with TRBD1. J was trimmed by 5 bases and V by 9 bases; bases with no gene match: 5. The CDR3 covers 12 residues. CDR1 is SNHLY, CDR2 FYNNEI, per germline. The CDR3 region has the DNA TGTGCCAGTAGGGACAGGGCCCACGAGCAGTACTTC. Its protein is CASRDRAHEQYF.

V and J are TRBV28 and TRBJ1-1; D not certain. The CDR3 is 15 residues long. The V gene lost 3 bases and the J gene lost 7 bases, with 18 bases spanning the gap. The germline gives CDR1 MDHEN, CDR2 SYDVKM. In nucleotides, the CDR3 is TGTGCCAGCAGTTTTCCCCCGTCCGGGGAAGGTGAAGCTTTCTTT. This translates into CASSFPPSGEGEAFF.

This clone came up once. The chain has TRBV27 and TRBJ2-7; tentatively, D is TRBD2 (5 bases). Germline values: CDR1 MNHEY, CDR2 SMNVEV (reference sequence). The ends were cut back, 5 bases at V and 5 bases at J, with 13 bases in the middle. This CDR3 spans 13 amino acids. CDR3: CASSPRGSDEQYF. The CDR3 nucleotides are TGTGCCAGCAGTCCCCGTGGGAGCGACGAGCAGTACTTC.

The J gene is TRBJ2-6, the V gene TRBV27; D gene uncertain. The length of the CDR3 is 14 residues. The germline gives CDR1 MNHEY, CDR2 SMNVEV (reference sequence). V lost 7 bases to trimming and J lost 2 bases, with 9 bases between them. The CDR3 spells CASMSLTGANVLTF. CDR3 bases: TGTGCCAGCATGAGTCTGACTGGGGCCAACGTCCTGACTTTC.